This TCR beta chain was obtained from a study of PD-1 blockade in mismatch repair-deficient tumors. Study overall: Patients had around twelve mismatch repair-deficient cancer types, all previously treated and progressing.

Germline values: CDR1 LGHNA, CDR2 YSLEER. The CDR3 runs 13 residues. V gave up 0 bases and J gave up 6 bases, with 7 bases separating them. About this clone itself: Its antigen is unidentified. Within the sample, other DNA sequences also encode this same CDR3.

Profiling relied on immunoSEQ multiplex PCR, and the TCRdb table lists in-frame clones only, not all of them. The data show about 100,000 clones, over 65% seen once. Mismatch repair deficiency was confirmed in all patients, by PCR or immunohistochemistry. A few pembrolizumab responders had their TCRs sequenced. Study-wide results and caveats: Tumor-resident clones, often undetectable pretreatment in blood, expanded then contracted after pembrolizumab.

Sequencing used peripheral blood, obtained roughly 36 weeks after starting pembrolizumab. The chain recombines TRBV4-3 with TRBJ2-3, with D possibly being TRBD2 (5 bases). The TCR was taken from an adult with mismatch repair-deficient cancer. The CDR3 spells CASSQDPGDTQYF. The CDR3 nucleotides read TGCGCCAGCAGCCAAGATCCGGGGGATACGCAGTATTTT.